These T cell receptor beta chains were read from a single sample in a study of identical twins' blood T cells. TCRdb reprocessed the 5' RACE reads via MiXCR and lists one record per CDR3 protein. The profile shows a few hundred thousand distinct CDR3 sequences, roughly 31% of them singletons. Source material: PBMCs. These receptors originate from a woman aged 18-49 years in good health. Each CDR3 is given with its conserved first and last residue. The D gene is left open where the match is weak. Some rows have no size entry. The others give once, few or many, or a class for an expanded clone.

cdr3_aa cdr3_nt j_call clone_size d_call v_call
CASSDAGINTQYF TGTGCCAGCAGCGACGCAGGGATTAATACGCAGTATTTT TRBJ2-3 few . TRBV7-9
CASSVRFTDTQYF TGTGCCAGCAGCGTAAGGTTCACAGATACGCAGTATTTT TRBJ2-3 few . TRBV9
CASSLRSSGGENIQYF TGCGCCAGCAGCTTGAGATCTAGCGGGGGGGAGAACATTCAGTACTTC TRBJ2-4 . TRBD2 TRBV5-1
CASSYRTGGYNEQFF TGTGCCAGCAGCTACCGGACAGGGGGCTACAATGAGCAGTTCTTC TRBJ2-1 . TRBD1 TRBV7-2
CSVAYRDDEETQYF TGCAGCGTTGCCTACAGGGACGACGAAGAGACCCAGTACTTC TRBJ2-5 few . TRBV29-1
CASSPSHSPLHF TGTGCCAGCAGCCCGAGCCATTCACCCCTCCACTTT TRBJ1-6 many . TRBV2
CASSVRGREAEAFF TGTGCCAGCAGTGTAAGGGGGCGGGAGGCTGAAGCTTTCTTT TRBJ1-1 few TRBD1 TRBV2
CASKRTSNTGELFF TGCGCCAGCAAGCGGACTTCGAACACCGGGGAGCTGTTTTTT TRBJ2-2 few . TRBV5-1
CSAHDPGANVLTF TGCAGTGCCCACGATCCTGGGGCCAACGTCCTGACTTTC TRBJ2-6 few . TRBV20-1
CASSRRLAGVTSNEQFF TGTGCCAGCAGCCGGCGACTAGCGGGAGTAACATCAAATGAGCAGTTCTTC TRBJ2-1 few TRBD2 TRBV7-9
CASGVSRPSNQPQHF TGTGCCAGCGGTGTGAGCAGGCCTAGCAATCAGCCCCAGCATTTT TRBJ1-5 . . TRBV12-3/TRBV12-4
CASSETEKLFF TGCGCCAGCAGTGAGACTGAAAAACTGTTTTTT TRBJ1-4 few . TRBV10-2
CASSYRDRVYSNQPQHF TGTGCCAGCAGTTACCGGGACAGGGTTTATAGCAATCAGCCCCAGCATTTT TRBJ1-5 . TRBD1 TRBV12-3/TRBV12-4
CASSLAPPRGFPTEAFF TGTGCCAGCAGCTTAGCTCCCCCCAGAGGGTTTCCGACTGAAGCTTTCTTT TRBJ1-1 . . TRBV11-3
CASSSQKNTEAFF TGTGCCAGCAGCTCGCAAAAGAACACTGAAGCTTTCTTT TRBJ1-1 few . TRBV7-3
CATSPRGTHYEQYF TGTGCCACCAGCCCCCGGGGGACACACTACGAGCAGTACTTC TRBJ2-7 many . TRBV24-1
CASSLLLNQPQHF TGTGCCAGCAGCCTCCTACTCAATCAGCCCCAGCATTTT TRBJ1-5 few . TRBV7-2
CASSLYKLNTEAFF TGTGCCAGCAGCTTGTACAAACTGAACACTGAAGCTTTCTTT TRBJ1-1 many . TRBV5-4
CAISSGKPDETQYF TGTGCCATCAGTTCAGGGAAGCCCGACGAGACCCAGTACTTC TRBJ2-5 few . TRBV10-3
CASSPRWGKNSPLHF TGTGCCAGCAGCCCCCGTTGGGGGAAGAATTCACCCCTCCACTTT TRBJ1-6 many . TRBV14
CASSEGRTAFF TGTGCCAGCAGTGAGGGGAGAACGGCTTTCTTT TRBJ1-1 many . TRBV12-3/TRBV12-4
CASSQVHLSGNTIYF TGTGCCAGCAGCCAAGTACACCTCTCTGGAAACACCATATATTTT TRBJ1-3 . . TRBV14
CASSLNSGGAADTQYF TGCGCCAGCAGCTTGAATAGCGGGGGGGCCGCAGATACGCAGTATTTT TRBJ2-3 many TRBD2 TRBV5-1
CASSFSTSWTYEHYF TGTGCCAGCAGCTTTAGCACTAGCTGGACCTACGAGCATTACTTC TRBJ2-7 . . TRBV7-2
CASSLMETLDTQYF TGTGCCAGCAGCTTGATGGAAACCTTAGATACGCAGTATTTT TRBJ2-3 . . TRBV7-2
CASSPIPGTGGVRTEAFF TGTGCCAGCAGCCCAATCCCCGGGACAGGGGGCGTAAGGACTGAAGCTTTCTTT TRBJ1-1 . TRBD1 TRBV5-4
CASSFRDDSPLHF TGTGCCAGCAGTTTTCGGGATGATTCACCCCTCCACTTT TRBJ1-6 . . TRBV27
CAISDGPGTDTQYF TGTGCCATCAGTGACGGACCCGGAACGGATACGCAGTATTTT TRBJ2-3 few . TRBV10-3
CASSRGQGGTEAFF TGCGCCAGCAGCCGGGGACAGGGTGGTACTGAAGCTTTCTTT TRBJ1-1 few TRBD1 TRBV5-1
CAIRETAYNEQFF TGTGCCATCAGGGAGACAGCTTACAATGAGCAGTTCTTC TRBJ2-1 . . TRBV10-3
CSGGHEYQETQYF TGCAGCGGGGGACATGAGTACCAAGAGACCCAGTACTTC TRBJ2-5 few . TRBV29-1
CSARDGQPNTGELFF TGCAGTGCTAGAGATGGACAGCCCAACACCGGGGAGCTGTTTTTT TRBJ2-2 . . TRBV20-1
CASSSSGGDTQYF TGTGCCAGCAGTTCCAGCGGGGGGGATACGCAGTATTTT TRBJ2-3 . TRBD2 TRBV9
CAIGGGSQETQYF TGTGCCATCGGGGGAGGCAGTCAAGAGACCCAGTACTTC TRBJ2-5 . . TRBV10-3
CASSLAGRHTGELFF TGTGCCAGCAGTTTAGCGGGACGGCACACCGGGGAGCTGTTTTTT TRBJ2-2 . . TRBV12-3/TRBV12-4
CASSLVGLAGGGNEQFF TGTGCCAGCAGCTTGGTGGGACTAGCGGGAGGTGGTAATGAGCAGTTCTTC TRBJ2-1 once TRBD2 TRBV13
CASSATTARANNEQFF TGTGCCAGCAGCGCAACGACAGCGAGAGCCAACAATGAGCAGTTCTTC TRBJ2-1 . . TRBV7-9
CASSLVGGIEENTEAFF TGTGCCAGCAGCTTAGTCGGGGGTATAGAGGAAAACACTGAAGCTTTCTTT TRBJ1-1 . . TRBV7-8
CSVEGTGNQPQHF TGCAGCGTTGAGGGCACGGGTAATCAGCCCCAGCATTTT TRBJ1-5 . . TRBV29-1
CASSPQGISYEQYF TGTGCCAGCAGCCCACAGGGAATCTCCTACGAGCAGTACTTC TRBJ2-7 many . TRBV27
CASSYSAGAEAFF TGTGCCAGCAGTTACTCGGCAGGGGCTGAAGCTTTCTTT TRBJ1-1 few . TRBV6-6